A single sample gave rise to the 11 T cell receptor beta chains below, sequenced in a study of PD-L1 blockade in urothelial cancer. Produced via immunoSEQ multiplex PCR; TCRdb's table is partial and in-frame only. The data contain roughly 26,000 clones, around 88% of them singletons. The sequencing used PBMCs, collected around atezolizumab (anti-PD-L1) treatment. Receptors were obtained from a man aged 50 or older with urothelial cancer.

The chain uses TRBV10-1 and TRBJ2-7; tentatively, D is TRBD1 (6 bases). This CDR3 spans 13 amino acids. Germline V CDR1 and CDR2: WNHNN, SYGVQD (reference sequence). Deletions cut 2 bases from V and 1 base from J, with 6 bases between. The CDR3 DNA follows: TGCGCCAGCAGTGAGGGGACATCCTACGAGCAGTACTTC. Translation gives CASSEGTSYEQYF.

The chain joins TRBV19 to TRBJ2-1; TRBD2 matches 9 bases. Trimming at V came to 4 bases and at J to 0 bases, leaving 16 bases not matched to a gene. The CDR3 covers 20 residues. CDR1 LNHDA and CDR2 SQIVND come from the germline V gene (reference sequence). CDR3 protein: CASSSFGASGALSSYNEQFF. Written as DNA, the CDR3 is TGTGCCAGTAGTAGCTTCGGAGCTAGCGGGGCGTTAAGCTCCTACAATGAGCAGTTCTTC.

This chain links TRBV19 with TRBJ1-5; D call uncertain. This CDR3 has 16 amino acids. Germline CDR1 LNHDA, CDR2 SQIVND (reference sequence). V lost 4 bases and J lost 5, with 18 bases in between. CDR3: CASSTSGPPRDQPQHF. The DNA for the CDR3 is TGTGCCAGTAGTACCTCTGGGCCGCCGAGGGATCAGCCCCAGCATTTT.

This chain connects TRBV10-1 to TRBJ1-3; D gene ambiguous. The V gene lost 2 bases and the J gene lost 2 bases, with 10 bases spanning the gap. The germline CDR1 and CDR2 sequences are WNHNN and SYGVQD (reference sequence). The CDR3 has 15 residues. CDR3 sequence reads: CASSEGSVTGNTIYF. As DNA, the CDR3 is TGCGCCAGCAGTGAGGGGAGTGTGACTGGAAACACCATATATTTT.

V usage is TRBV10-3 and J usage is TRBJ1-1, with 9 bases aligning to TRBD1. V shed 7 bases, J shed 4 bases, and the junction held 7 bases outside the gene matches. The CDR3 spans 14 residues. The germline gives CDR1 ENHRY, CDR2 SYGVKD. The CDR3 DNA follows: TGTGCCATCACCCGACAGGGGGGGGCCACTGAAGCTTTCTTT. This sequence encodes CAITRQGGATEAFF.

This chain connects TRBV28 to TRBJ2-7; the D is unclear. V lost 5 bases and J lost 4, with 3 bases in between. The germline V gene has CDR1 MDHEN and CDR2 SYDVKM. The CDR3 has 10 residues. The CDR3 sequence is CASSTYEQYF. The CDR3 nucleotides are TGTGCCAGCAGTACTTACGAGCAGTACTTC.

V usage is TRBV19 and J usage is TRBJ2-3, with 11 bases that match TRBD2. Germline trimming cut 2 bases from V and 6 bases from J; bases unmatched to any gene: 7. The CDR3 spans 16 residues. Per germline, CDR1 LNHDA and CDR2 SQIVND (reference sequence). DNA of the CDR3: TGTGCCAGTAGTATAACTAGCGGGGGCCAAGGGGATACGCAGTATTTT. This sequence encodes CASSITSGGQGDTQYF.

The chain combines TRBV25-1 with TRBJ2-3; the D is unclear. CDR1 is MGHDK, CDR2 SYGVNS, per germline. Trimming removed 3 bases at V and 2 bases at J, with 6 bases between. The CDR3 length is 13 residues. The DNA for the CDR3 is TGTGCCAGCAGTGACAGGATCACAGATACGCAGTATTTT. It is translated as CASSDRITDTQYF.

Within the sample, this clone is large. The V gene is TRBV6-1, the J gene TRBJ2-7, with 13 positions matching TRBD2. The length of the CDR3 is 20 residues. Germline V gives CDR1 MNHNS, CDR2 SASEGT. V lost 3 bases and J lost 6; bases outside the gene matches: 20. The CDR3 DNA sequence: TGTGCCAGCAGTGAGGTGGTTGGAGCCGGGACTAGCGGGAATGCAATCGAGCAGTACTTC. It is translated as CASSEVVGAGTSGNAIEQYF.

This clone was observed a few times. J is TRBJ2-7 and V is TRBV6-6; TRBD1 might be the D (6 bases). Trimming pared 6 bases from V and 3 bases from J, leaving 9 bases between. Germline V CDR1 and CDR2: MNHNY, SVGAGI (reference sequence). The CDR3 consists of 12 residues. The CDR3: CASSSDSYEQYF. The CDR3, as DNA: TGTGCCAGCAGCTCGGACAGCTACGAGCAGTACTTC.

The V call is TRBV10-2, the J call TRBJ1-3; D gene uncertain. The length of the CDR3 is 14 residues. CDR1 WSHSY and CDR2 SAAADI come from the germline V gene. V was cut by 7 bases and J by 3 bases, with 13 bases left in between. The CDR3 loop reads CASTRGLDGNTIYF. The CDR3 DNA sequence: TGCGCCAGCACTAGAGGACTAGATGGAAACACCATATATTTT.